This T cell receptor (beta chain) was retrieved from a study of identifying expanded T cells in peripheral blood. Study observations and caveats: Differentially abundant clones: around 1.1 between replicates, approximately 15 at around 15 days, 19 to 20 at four. Across healthy donors, higher total template counts meant significantly greater roughly two-week count variance.

V shed 8 bases and J shed 8 bases, with 16 bases lying between them. The CDR3 sequence is 13 residues long. Germline CDR1 reads MNHNS; CDR2 reads SASEGT. No infections or other immune events were documented during collection. A note on this clone: Its target is not known.

The repertoire was sequenced with immunoSEQ multiplex PCR; TCRdb's copy has only in-frame clones and lacks some. The sample shows more than 50,000 clones, around 81% of them seen only once. This sequence was found in a person aged 18 to 70 in good health. The V call is TRBV6-1, the J call TRBJ2-1; D tentatively reads TRBD1 or TRBD2 (5 bases each). The material sequenced was blood. This chain's CDR3 is CASGGRVWDEQFF. DNA of the CDR3: TGTGCCAGCGGGGGACGGGTTTGGGATGAGCAGTTCTTC.